Listed below are T cell receptor beta chains from one sample, sequenced in a study of T cell responses to AZD1222 COVID-19 vaccine. TCRdb's copy holds only in-frame clones and misses some; the assay was immunoSEQ multiplex PCR. Among about 110,000 clones listed, over 75% were seen once. Sequenced here: peripheral blood, sampled on day 0 of MenACWY control vaccination. The receptors originated from an adult in good health. The CDR3 runs from the conserved cysteine through the conserved F or W. A D gene is named only where the DNA matches it firmly. For some rows the clone size is stated as once, few or many, or as a class when expanded; others skip it.

V gene: TRBV30
clone size: few
J gene: TRBJ1-2
D gene: TRBD1
CDR3 protein: CAWSVRRTGGLGYTF
CDR3 DNA: TGTGCCTGGAGTGTTCGAAGGACAGGAGGTCTTGGCTACACCTTC

V gene: TRBV7-2
clone size: -
J gene: TRBJ2-2
D gene: -
CDR3 protein: CASSLAGYTGELFF
CDR3 DNA: TGTGCCAGCAGCTTAGCAGGGTACACCGGGGAGCTGTTTTTT

V gene: TRBV11-2
clone size: -
J gene: TRBJ2-1
D gene: -
CDR3 protein: CASSLGVERGWNEQFF
CDR3 DNA: TGTGCCAGCAGCTTAGGGGTGGAGAGAGGATGGAATGAGCAGTTCTTC

V gene: TRBV12-2
clone size: medium-sized
J gene: TRBJ1-1
D gene: -
CDR3 protein: CASRFRVHSGFAFF
CDR3 DNA: TGTGCAAGTCGCTTCCGCGTCCACAGCGGCTTTGCTTTCTTT

V gene: TRBV2
clone size: -
J gene: TRBJ2-2
D gene: TRBD2
CDR3 protein: CASRTLAGGARTGELFF
CDR3 DNA: TGTGCCAGCAGGACACTAGCGGGGGGGGCCCGAACCGGGGAGCTGTTTTTT

V gene: TRBV10-1
clone size: -
J gene: TRBJ1-5
D gene: TRBD1
CDR3 protein: CASSTGTVLSNQPQHF
CDR3 DNA: TGCGCCAGCAGTACTGGGACAGTCCTTAGCAATCAGCCCCAGCATTTT

V gene: TRBV12-3/TRBV12-4
clone size: -
J gene: TRBJ1-1
D gene: -
CDR3 protein: CASSGVNTEAFF
CDR3 DNA: TGTGCCAGCTCAGGGGTGAACACTGAAGCTTTCTTT

V gene: TRBV4-3
clone size: -
J gene: TRBJ2-7
D gene: -
CDR3 protein: CASSQALGAMSYEQYF
CDR3 DNA: TGCGCCAGCAGCCAAGCACTCGGGGCCATGTCGTACGAGCAGTACTTC

V gene: TRBV24-1
clone size: -
J gene: TRBJ2-2
D gene: -
CDR3 protein: CATSGGWGGGELFF
CDR3 DNA: TGTGCCACCAGTGGTGGTTGGGGCGGCGGGGAGCTGTTTTTT

V gene: TRBV11-2
clone size: once
J gene: TRBJ2-3
D gene: -
CDR3 protein: CASSLELGAGADTQYF
CDR3 DNA: TGTGCCAGCAGCTTAGAGCTGGGGGCAGGAGCAGATACGCAGTATTTT

V gene: TRBV5-1
clone size: -
J gene: TRBJ2-7
D gene: TRBD2
CDR3 protein: CASKDEKRGDQSYEQYF
CDR3 DNA: TGCGCCAGCAAAGACGAGAAGCGGGGGGACCAGTCCTACGAGCAGTACTTC

V gene: TRBV7-2
clone size: -
J gene: TRBJ2-2
D gene: TRBD2
CDR3 protein: CASRRLAVNTGELFF
CDR3 DNA: TGTGCCAGCAGGAGACTAGCGGTGAACACCGGGGAGCTGTTTTTT

V gene: TRBV29-1
clone size: -
J gene: TRBJ2-2
D gene: TRBD2
CDR3 protein: CSASGTINTGELFF
CDR3 DNA: TGCAGCGCATCCGGGACTATTAACACCGGGGAGCTGTTTTTT

V gene: TRBV5-1
clone size: -
J gene: TRBJ2-3
D gene: TRBD2
CDR3 protein: CASSLGYVARTRDTQYF
CDR3 DNA: TGCGCCAGCAGCTTGGGTTATGTGGCTAGGACTAGGGATACGCAGTATTTT

V gene: TRBV11-2
clone size: -
J gene: TRBJ2-7
D gene: TRBD2
CDR3 protein: CASSLDDAGATYEQYF
CDR3 DNA: TGTGCCAGCAGCTTAGATGACGCGGGAGCAACCTACGAGCAGTACTTC

V gene: TRBV28
clone size: -
J gene: TRBJ2-5
D gene: -
CDR3 protein: CASSLLGQPQGETQYF
CDR3 DNA: TGTGCCAGCAGTTTGTTAGGTCAACCCCAGGGAGAGACCCAGTACTTC

V gene: TRBV5-4
clone size: few
J gene: TRBJ1-2
D gene: TRBD1
CDR3 protein: CASSPLDRVNYGYTF
CDR3 DNA: TGTGCCAGCAGCCCCTTGGACAGGGTTAACTATGGCTACACCTTC

V gene: TRBV29-1
clone size: -
J gene: TRBJ2-5
D gene: -
CDR3 protein: CSFGPETQYF
CDR3 DNA: TGCAGTTTCGGCCCCGAGACCCAGTACTTC

V gene: TRBV3-1/TRBV3-2
clone size: -
J gene: TRBJ2-1
D gene: TRBD2
CDR3 protein: CASSQVPSGSSNEQFF
CDR3 DNA: TGTGCCAGCAGCCAAGTGCCTAGCGGGAGCAGCAATGAGCAGTTCTTC

V gene: TRBV28
clone size: once
J gene: TRBJ1-3
D gene: -
CDR3 protein: CASTLTHTGSGNTIYF
CDR3 DNA: TGTGCCAGCACCTTGACCCATACAGGGTCTGGAAACACCATATATTTT

V gene: TRBV19
clone size: -
J gene: TRBJ1-1
D gene: -
CDR3 protein: CASTPLIGQGHTEAFF
CDR3 DNA: TGTGCCAGTACCCCCCTGATCGGGCAGGGACACACTGAAGCTTTCTTT

V gene: TRBV3-1/TRBV3-2
clone size: -
J gene: TRBJ2-5
D gene: TRBD2
CDR3 protein: CASSQPSGSRAQYF
CDR3 DNA: TGTGCCAGCAGCCAACCTAGCGGGAGTAGGGCCCAGTACTTC

V gene: TRBV18
clone size: -
J gene: TRBJ2-2
D gene: -
CDR3 protein: CASSPGENTGELFF
CDR3 DNA: TGTGCCAGCTCACCCGGGGAGAACACCGGGGAGCTGTTTTTT

V gene: TRBV30
clone size: -
J gene: TRBJ2-2
D gene: TRBD2
CDR3 protein: CAWSLGLHTGELFF
CDR3 DNA: TGTGCCTGGAGCTTGGGACTACACACCGGGGAGCTGTTTTTT

V gene: TRBV7-3
clone size: -
J gene: TRBJ1-3
D gene: -
CDR3 protein: CASSLAGAGNTIYF
CDR3 DNA: TGTGCCAGCAGCTTAGCGGGGGCTGGAAACACCATATATTTT

V gene: TRBV3-1/TRBV3-2
clone size: -
J gene: TRBJ2-1
D gene: TRBD2
CDR3 protein: CASSQGLAHYNEQFF
CDR3 DNA: TGTGCCAGCAGCCAAGGACTAGCTCATTACAATGAGCAGTTCTTC

V gene: TRBV4-1
clone size: -
J gene: TRBJ1-3
D gene: -
CDR3 protein: CASSQGRRSSGNTIYF
CDR3 DNA: TGCGCCAGCAGCCAAGGCCGGCGGAGCTCTGGAAACACCATATATTTT

V gene: TRBV18
clone size: -
J gene: TRBJ2-3
D gene: TRBD2
CDR3 protein: CASSPPLAGDTDTQYF
CDR3 DNA: TGTGCCAGCTCACCGCCCCTAGCGGGGGACACAGATACGCAGTATTTT

V gene: TRBV18
clone size: -
J gene: TRBJ1-1
D gene: TRBD1
CDR3 protein: CASSQGQLNTEAFF
CDR3 DNA: TGTGCCAGCTCACAGGGACAGTTGAACACTGAAGCTTTCTTT

V gene: TRBV28
clone size: -
J gene: TRBJ2-7
D gene: TRBD1
CDR3 protein: CASSPQGQGVGEQYF
CDR3 DNA: TGTGCCAGCAGTCCCCAGGGACAGGGGGTTGGCGAGCAGTACTTC

V gene: TRBV7-2
clone size: -
J gene: TRBJ2-7
D gene: TRBD2
CDR3 protein: CASSFSGLGGYEQYF
CDR3 DNA: TGTGCCAGCAGCTTCTCGGGACTAGGTGGGTACGAGCAGTACTTC

V gene: TRBV29-1
clone size: once
J gene: TRBJ1-1
D gene: TRBD1
CDR3 protein: CSVEAGGWTEAFF
CDR3 DNA: TGCAGCGTTGAGGCAGGGGGTTGGACTGAAGCTTTCTTT

V gene: TRBV11-2
clone size: once
J gene: TRBJ2-1
D gene: -
CDR3 protein: CASSLQGLRNEQFF
CDR3 DNA: TGTGCCAGCAGCTTACAGGGATTGAGGAATGAGCAGTTCTTC

V gene: TRBV29-1
clone size: -
J gene: TRBJ2-7
D gene: -
CDR3 protein: CSARVSAGQYF
CDR3 DNA: TGCAGCGCCCGGGTCAGCGCGGGGCAGTACTTC

V gene: TRBV3-1/TRBV3-2
clone size: -
J gene: TRBJ1-2
D gene: -
CDR3 protein: CASSQAQGGYTF
CDR3 DNA: TGTGCCAGCAGCCAGGCTCAAGGCGGCTACACCTTC

V gene: TRBV7-9
clone size: -
J gene: TRBJ2-5
D gene: -
CDR3 protein: CASSLGRRDPETQYF
CDR3 DNA: TGTGCCAGCAGCTTAGGCCGACGGGACCCCGAGACCCAGTACTTC

V gene: TRBV7-8
clone size: once
J gene: TRBJ1-2
D gene: TRBD1
CDR3 protein: CASSPGQDYGYTF
CDR3 DNA: TGTGCCAGCAGCCCCGGACAGGACTATGGCTACACCTTC

V gene: TRBV24-1
clone size: -
J gene: TRBJ1-3
D gene: -
CDR3 protein: CATSDGARGNTIYF
CDR3 DNA: TGTGCCACCAGTGACGGGGCGCGGGGAAACACCATATATTTT

V gene: TRBV6-5
clone size: -
J gene: TRBJ1-4
D gene: -
CDR3 protein: CASSYSRGANEKLFF
CDR3 DNA: TGTGCCAGCAGTTACTCGAGGGGAGCTAATGAAAAACTGTTTTTT

V gene: TRBV7-2
clone size: -
J gene: TRBJ1-5
D gene: -
CDR3 protein: CASSLAMSAGNQPQHF
CDR3 DNA: TGTGCCAGCAGCTTAGCGATGTCGGCGGGGAATCAGCCCCAGCATTTT

V gene: TRBV10-3
clone size: -
J gene: TRBJ2-2
D gene: TRBD1
CDR3 protein: CASSGTDTGELFF
CDR3 DNA: TGTGCCTCATCCGGGACAGACACCGGGGAGCTGTTTTTT

V gene: TRBV7-8
clone size: -
J gene: TRBJ2-7
D gene: -
CDR3 protein: CASSPGWREQYF
CDR3 DNA: TGTGCCAGCAGCCCCGGCTGGCGGGAGCAGTACTTC

V gene: TRBV19
clone size: few
J gene: TRBJ1-4
D gene: -
CDR3 protein: CASAWAGEKLFF
CDR3 DNA: TGTGCCAGCGCCTGGGCCGGAGAAAAACTGTTTTTT

V gene: TRBV30
clone size: -
J gene: TRBJ1-6
D gene: TRBD1
CDR3 protein: CAWRDRTNSPLHF
CDR3 DNA: TGTGCCTGGAGGGACAGGACCAATTCACCCCTCCACTTT

V gene: TRBV5-6
clone size: -
J gene: TRBJ2-7
D gene: -
CDR3 protein: CASSLGNYEQYF
CDR3 DNA: TGTGCCAGCAGCTTAGGCAACTACGAGCAGTACTTC

V gene: TRBV4-2
clone size: -
J gene: TRBJ1-4
D gene: -
CDR3 protein: CASSQDPAGTNEKLFF
CDR3 DNA: TGTGCCAGCAGCCAAGATCCCGCAGGAACTAATGAAAAACTGTTTTTT

V gene: TRBV28
clone size: -
J gene: TRBJ1-2
D gene: TRBD1
CDR3 protein: CASSLSPADRDYGYTF
CDR3 DNA: TGTGCCAGCAGTTTAAGCCCAGCCGACAGGGACTATGGCTACACCTTC

V gene: TRBV5-1
clone size: -
J gene: TRBJ2-5
D gene: TRBD2
CDR3 protein: CASSLVSRTRGIGETQYF
CDR3 DNA: TGCGCCAGCAGCTTGGTTTCCCGGACTAGGGGAATAGGAGAGACCCAGTACTTC

V gene: TRBV24-1
clone size: -
J gene: TRBJ1-1
D gene: -
CDR3 protein: CATSDGNSNTEAFF
CDR3 DNA: TGTGCCACCAGTGACGGAAATTCGAACACTGAAGCTTTCTTT

V gene: TRBV6-5
clone size: -
J gene: TRBJ1-2
D gene: TRBD1
CDR3 protein: CASSSQGAGYGYTF
CDR3 DNA: TGTGCCAGCAGTTCACAGGGGGCTGGCTATGGCTACACCTTC

V gene: TRBV27
clone size: -
J gene: TRBJ2-5
D gene: TRBD2
CDR3 protein: CASSFGGRAGETQYF
CDR3 DNA: TGTGCCAGCAGTTTCGGAGGGAGGGCCGGCGAGACCCAGTACTTC

V gene: TRBV20-1
clone size: -
J gene: TRBJ1-2
D gene: -
CDR3 protein: CSAQVLYGYTF
CDR3 DNA: TGCAGTGCACAGGTCCTCTATGGCTACACCTTC

V gene: TRBV4-1
clone size: once
J gene: TRBJ2-4
D gene: -
CDR3 protein: CASSRPTGPLAKNIQYF
CDR3 DNA: TGCGCCAGCAGCCGCCCGACAGGTCCGCTAGCCAAAAACATTCAGTACTTC